These 8 T cell receptor beta chains originate from one sample sequenced in a study of beta chain features in type 1 diabetes (dated by TCRdb to 2017 to 2018). Receptor amplification or capture employed the immunoSEQ multiplex PCR assay. The entire isolated RNA was reverse transcribed using the High Capacity cDNA Reverse Transcription Kit, and thus expressed TCRB transcripts were sequenced. TCRdb obtained this table from immuneACCESS and retained in-frame rearrangements with V and J assigned. These tables miss some clones; where compared with another copy, unresolved V genes account for less than half of the shortfall, and the remainder is unexplained. The sample profile shows about 240,000 clones; 25% to 30% of them were found once. 3% to 4% of the sample comes from the top ten. The sequenced sample consisted of central memory CD4+ T cells from blood. The receptor set was obtained from a young man in good health.

As regards this clone: The junction differs from germline at one of its ends, possibly a read error. Other DNA sequences in this sample translate to the same CDR3. CDR3 protein: CASRASGGLLNTGELFF. Written as DNA, the CDR3 is TGCGCCAGCAGAGCCTCGGGGGGTCTATTGAACACCGGGGAGCTGTTTTTT. The genes are TRBV7-2 and TRBJ2-2; 7 bases agree with TRBD2. This CDR3 contains 17 residues. Germline CDR1 and CDR2: SGHTA and FQGNSA.

This clone was seen a handful of times. This chain uses TRBV7-9 with TRBJ2-7, with TRBD2 matching over 8 bases. The junction had 10 bases not matched to a gene; V was cut back by 1 base and J by 5 bases. Germline CDR1 and CDR2: SEHNR and FQNEAQ (reference sequence). The CDR3 runs to 16 residues. The CDR3 bases are TGTGCCAGCAGCTTAGGGCCGGGACTAGATGGTAACGAGCAGTACTTC. As protein: CASSLGPGLDGNEQYF.

V and J are TRBV30 and TRBJ1-1; D is unresolved. Germline CDR1 and CDR2: GTSNPN and SVGIG (reference sequence). Trimming pared 3 bases from V and 0 bases from J, leaving 5 bases between. The CDR3 contains 12 residues. The CDR3 region has the DNA TGTGCCTGGAGAGAGTTGAACACTGAAGCTTTCTTT. This sequence encodes CAWRELNTEAFF.

The J gene is TRBJ2-7, the V gene TRBV11-2; TRBD1 or TRBD2 may be the D gene (5 bases each). Germline V gene lookup returns CDR1 SGHAT and CDR2 FQNNGV. The CDR3 sequence is 12 residues long. Trimming stripped 5 bases from V and 3 bases from J, with 8 bases between. The CDR3, as DNA: TGTGCCAGCAGCCGGGGCTACTACGAGCAGTACTTC. It translates to CASSRGYYEQYF. Variable domain in full (rest from reference TRBV11-2 and TRBJ2-7): EAGVAQSPRYKIIEKRQSVAFWCNPISGHATLYWYQQILGQGPKLLIQFQNNGVVDDSQLPKDRFSAERLKGVDSTLKIQPAKLEDSAVYLCASSRGYYEQYFGPGTRLTVT.

The sample holds a few counts of this clone. The chain carries TRBV5-4 and TRBJ2-1, with 7 nucleotides matching TRBD1. Per the germline V gene, CDR1 is SGHNT and CDR2 is YYREEE (reference sequence). The length of the CDR3 is 15 residues. Trimming at V came to 3 bases and at J to 2 bases, leaving 5 bases not matched to a gene. For the CDR3, the DNA is TGTGCCAGCAGCTCGACAGGGTTGGCCTACAATGAGCAGTTCTTC. The encoded protein is CASSSTGLAYNEQFF.

The V call is TRBV30, the J call TRBJ1-1; no clear D. V dropped 0 bases and J dropped 8 bases, with 7 bases sitting between them. The V gene's germline CDR1 is GTSNPN and CDR2 SVGIG (reference sequence). The CDR3 consists of 11 residues. CDR3 region: CAWSVKGEAFF. DNA for the CDR3: TGTGCCTGGAGTGTAAAAGGGGAAGCTTTCTTT.

The rearrangement joins TRBV15 to TRBJ2-1, with 13 bases lining up with TRBD2. This CDR3 spans 16 amino acids. Germline-derived CDR1 and CDR2 are LNHNV and YYDKDF (reference sequence). Trimming at V came to 2 bases and at J to 9 bases, leaving 7 bases not matched to a gene. The CDR3 here is CATSRSRTSGGIEQFF. Written as DNA, the CDR3 is TGTGCCACCAGCAGATCGCGGACTAGCGGGGGTATTGAGCAGTTCTTC. Using reference TRBV15 and TRBJ2-1 for the parts outside the CDR3, the full variable domain is DAMVIQNPRYQVTQFGKPVTLSCSQTLNHNVMYWYQQKSSQAPKLLFHYYDKDFNNEADTPDNFQSRRPNTSFCFLDIRSPGLGDTAMYLCATSRSRTSGGIEQFFGPGTRLTVL.

Points on this clone: A much more abundant neighbour one base away suggests this may be a read error. The chain employs TRBV30 and TRBJ2-3, with TRBD2 identical over 9 bases. The CDR3 sequence is 14 residues long. Trimming cost V 8 bases and J 1 base; bases outside gene matches: 7. CDR1 is GTSNPN and CDR2 is SVGIG in the germline V gene (reference sequence). The CDR3 DNA sequence: TGTGCCGTACTTCTAGCGGGGCGCACAGATACGCAGTATTTT. Encoded protein: CAVLLAGRTDTQYF.